This passage covers 29 T cell receptor beta chains from one sample sequenced in a study of blood T cell repertoires in COVID-19 (dated by TCRdb to 2018 to 2021). The library relied on the immunoSEQ multiplex PCR assay. As stored in TCRdb, this immuneACCESS dataset retains in-frame rearrangements with V and J assigned. A fraction of the clones does not appear; measured against another copy, unresolved V genes explain less than half of the discrepancy, and the remainder lacks a known reason. The sample table records 250,000 or so clones; about 80% of these occur just once. The top ten hold 1.5% to 2% of the sample. The sample comprised PBMCs or T cells enriched from blood (not recorded which). Receptor source: a man aged 55 to 70 who had recovered from COVID-19.

The rearrangement links TRBV11-2 to TRBJ1-4; tentatively, D is TRBD1 (6 bases). CDR1 and CDR2 (germline): SGHAT, FQNNGV. CDR3 length: 16 amino acids. V was cut by 5 bases and J by 2 bases, with 15 bases left in between. The CDR3 sequence is CASSIQGFGTNEKLFF. In DNA, the CDR3 is TGTGCCAGCAGCATACAGGGTTTTGGGACTAATGAAAAACTGTTTTTT.

This clone was detected only once. The gene calls are TRBV18 and TRBJ1-1; possible D gene TRBD1, 5 bases. In germline, CDR1 is KGHSH, CDR2 LQKENI. With 8 bases removed from V and 2 bases from J, the gap between germline ends came to 21 bases. CDR3 length equals 16 residues. The CDR3 DNA is TGTGCCAGCACCGGTGCGGCAGGGCTTTCCAACACTGAAGCTTTCTTT. As protein: CASTGAAGLSNTEAFF.

The chain recombines TRBV11-3 with TRBJ2-5; perhaps TRBD1 as D (6 bases). V lost 5 bases and J lost 3, with 10 bases in between. CDR1 and CDR2 from the germline V gene are SGHNT and YENEEA. The CDR3 runs to 13 residues. CDR3 DNA sequence: TGTGCCAGCAGCCAGGGGCAGAAAGAGACCCAGTACTTC. Translation: CASSQGQKETQYF.

The chain links TRBV5-6 to TRBJ1-5; D remains unclear. Trimming took off 2 bases at V and 3 bases at J, with 12 bases between the two ends. Per the germline V gene, CDR1 is SGHDT and CDR2 is YYEEEE. CDR3 length: 15 residues. The CDR3 DNA reads as TGTGCCAGCAGCTTTGGCCCAGCGTACAATCAGCCCCAGCATTTT. Translation: CASSFGPAYNQPQHF.

This chain joins TRBV9 and TRBJ2-3; 15 nucleotides align to TRBD2. V was pared by 4 bases and J by 7 bases, with 7 bases of the junction left unmatched. This CDR3 is 16 amino acids long. From germline, CDR1 is SGDLS and CDR2 YYNGEE. DNA of the CDR3: TGTGCCAGCAGCTCAGTGGGACTAGCGGGGGGCCATACGCAGTATTTT. Protein sequence: CASSSVGLAGGHTQYF.

This clone was seen more than once but under ten times. This chain connects TRBV24-1 to TRBJ1-4; D ambiguous. V was pared by 2 bases and J by 4 bases, with 10 bases between. This CDR3 region has 15 residues. Germline loops: CDR1 KGHDR, CDR2 SFDVKD. The CDR3 nucleotides are TGTGCCACCAGTGATTCGACGGGGAATAATGAAAAACTGTTTTTT. Translation gives CATSDSTGNNEKLFF.

This clone showed up just a few times. This chain joins TRBV27 and TRBJ1-2; tentatively, D is TRBD1 (5 bases). The length of the CDR3 is 15 residues. Trimming cost V 2 bases and J 8 bases, with 18 bases left between them. Germline CDR1 MNHEY, CDR2 SMNVEV (reference sequence). CDR3 in DNA: TGTGCCAGCAGTTTAGGACACTCCCCGGCCTACGGCTACACCTTC. It yields the protein CASSLGHSPAYGYTF.

The chain employs TRBV28 and TRBJ2-5, with 9 bases identical to TRBD1. CDR1 is MDHEN, CDR2 SYDVKM, per germline. Trimming removed 6 bases from V and 5 bases from J; junction bases left unmatched: 13. There are 16 residues in the CDR3. In nucleotides, the CDR3 is TGTGCCAGCAGCATATCCGGGACAGGGTTCGGGGAGACCCAGTACTTC. Its translation: CASSISGTGFGETQYF.

The V and J genes are TRBV11-2 and TRBJ1-4, with 8 bases matching TRBD1. The CDR3 loop spans 12 amino acids. Germline V lookup: CDR1 SGHAT, CDR2 FQNNGV. V dropped 5 bases and J dropped 11; count of bases not matched to a gene: 4. The CDR3 DNA is TGTGCCAGCAGCCCGACAGGGGACAAACTGTTTTTT. This translates into CASSPTGDKLFF. Variable domain in full (rest from reference TRBV11-2 and TRBJ1-4): EAGVAQSPRYKIIEKRQSVAFWCNPISGHATLYWYQQILGQGPKLLIQFQNNGVVDDSQLPKDRFSAERLKGVDSTLKIQPAKLEDSAVYLCASSPTGDKLFFGSGTQLSVL.

This clone has more than one count but fewer than ten. The chain is built from TRBV7-9 and TRBJ2-7; D is ambiguous. V lost 1 base, J lost 1 base, and 8 bases lay in between. Germline-derived CDR1 and CDR2 are SEHNR and FQNEAQ (reference sequence). The CDR3 runs to 14 residues. The CDR3 DNA reads as TGTGCCAGCAGCTTAGATTCCAGTTCCTACGAGCAGTACTTC. It specifies CASSLDSSSYEQYF.

The chain uses TRBV10-3 and TRBJ1-4; TRBD1 is a possible D gene (5 bases). Germline CDR1 reads ENHRY; CDR2 reads SYGVKD. V gave up 10 bases and J gave up 4 bases, with 16 bases separating them. The CDR3 is 14 amino acids. The CDR3 DNA is TGTGCCACGAAAAACGACAGCATTAATGAAAAACTGTTTTTT. Its translation is CATKNDSINEKLFF.

The chain combines TRBV9 with TRBJ1-2, with D possibly matching TRBD1 (6 bases). Germline V gene lookup returns CDR1 SGDLS and CDR2 YYNGEE. The CDR3 consists of 14 residues. The V end was cut by 1 base, the J end by 5 bases, with 12 bases between. CDR3 sequence: CASSVSRQAYGYTF. The DNA for the CDR3 is TGTGCCAGCAGCGTATCCAGACAGGCATATGGCTACACCTTC.

The chain joins TRBV27 to TRBJ2-7; 7 nucleotides agree with TRBD1. The CDR3 runs 15 residues. Germline V gene sequence: CDR1 MNHEY, CDR2 SMNVEV (reference sequence). Trimming cost V 6 bases and J 0 bases; bases outside gene matches: 8. CDR3 bases: TGTGCCAGCAGATCAGGGGGATCCAGCTCCTACGAGCAGTACTTC. Protein: CASRSGGSSSYEQYF.

The chain is built from TRBV3-1 (or the pseudogene TRBV3-2) and TRBJ2-5, with 10 positions matching TRBD1. V was clipped by 4 bases and J by 1 base; unmatched bases: 3. CDR1 is LGHDT, CDR2 YNNKEL, per germline (reference sequence). This CDR3 has 15 residues. CDR3 in DNA: TGTGCCAGCAGCCTATGGACAGGGGGCCAAGAGACCCAGTACTTC. Translation gives CASSLWTGGQETQYF.

The rearrangement uses TRBV7-9 and TRBJ2-7; D not resolved. Trimming removed 3 bases from V and 0 bases from J, with 9 bases in between. The CDR3 has 14 amino acids. CDR1 is SEHNR, CDR2 FQNEAQ, per germline (reference sequence). The CDR3 region is CASSFSQTSYEQYF. The CDR3, as DNA: TGTGCCAGCAGCTTCTCACAGACCTCCTACGAGCAGTACTTC. The full variable domain, its missing parts supplied by reference TRBV7-9 and TRBJ2-7, is DTGVSQNPRHKITKRGQNVTFRCDPISEHNRLYWYRQTLGQGPEFLTYFQNEAQLEKSRLLSDRFSAERPKGSFSTLEIQRTEQGDSAMYLCASSFSQTSYEQYFGPGTRLTVT.

This chain connects TRBV21-1 to TRBJ1-1; the D call TRBD1 from the table was never checked on the DNA. TRBV21-1 is a documented pseudogene. This CDR3 comprises 18 residues. The CDR3 spells CASSTPPLPQGKGTEAFF. The CDR3 nucleotides are TGTGCCAGCAGCACACCCCCCCTCCCTCAGGGAAAGGGCACTGAAGCTTTCTTT.

The gene calls are TRBV5-1 and TRBJ2-7, with D possibly matching TRBD2 (7 bases). In germline, CDR1 is SGHRS, CDR2 YFSETQ. The V and J ends lost 0 bases and 3 bases respectively, with 10 bases between them. CDR3 length: 14 residues. The CDR3 spells CASSLAGGNYEQYF. The CDR3 region has the DNA TGCGCCAGCAGCTTGGCGGGGGGCAACTACGAGCAGTACTTC.

The chain is built from TRBV19 and TRBJ1-4; 11 bases are a match to TRBD1. The CDR3 has 15 residues. Germline assignment: CDR1 LNHDA and CDR2 SQIVND (reference sequence). V lost 6 bases and J lost 7; bases outside the gene matches: 7. CDR3 sequence (DNA): TGTGCCAGTAGCCCGGACAGGGGGCGCGGTGAAAAACTGTTTTTT. The encoded protein is CASSPDRGRGEKLFF.

V is TRBV11-3 and J is TRBJ1-3; D gene unclear. The CDR3 has 13 residues. The V gene lost 6 bases and the J gene lost 1 base, with 7 bases spanning the gap. Germline assignment: CDR1 SGHNT and CDR2 YENEEA. The DNA of the CDR3 is TGTGCCAGCAGTTATCAGTCTGGAAACACCATATATTTT. Its translation is CASSYQSGNTIYF.

V gene TRBV1 combines with J gene TRBJ2-5; the table's TRBD1 call for D was not verified on the DNA. TRBV1 represents a pseudogene. The CDR3 length is 18 residues. CDR3 in DNA: TGCACCAGCAGCCAAGACAGGGTTAGAGTAATACCCCAAGAGACCCAGTACTTC. It codes for CTSSQDRVRVIPQETQYF.

The chain combines TRBV18 with TRBJ1-3, with D possibly TRBD1 on 6 matching bases. Germline V CDR1 and CDR2: KGHSH, LQKENI. V lost 1 base, J lost 2 bases, and 9 bases lay in between. The CDR3 has 15 amino acids. Written as DNA, the CDR3 is TGTGCCAGCTCACCACGGGACAACGCTGGAAACACCATATATTTT. Translation gives CASSPRDNAGNTIYF.

In this sample, this clone turned up a few times. The chain is built from TRBV7-2 and TRBJ2-5, with D maybe TRBD1 (5 bases). CDR1 and CDR2 from the germline V gene are SGHTA and FQGNSA. The CDR3 loop spans 13 amino acids. Deletions cut 2 bases from V and 1 base from J, with 5 bases between. The CDR3 sequence is CASSLQGQETQYF. The DNA for the CDR3 is TGTGCCAGCAGCTTACAGGGCCAAGAGACCCAGTACTTC.

This chain uses TRBV5-4 with TRBJ2-5, with D possibly TRBD2 on 6 matching bases. V was shortened by 4 bases and J by 2 bases, with 9 bases between the two germline ends. The CDR3 has 13 amino acids. Germline V gene lookup returns CDR1 SGHNT and CDR2 YYREEE (reference sequence). The CDR3 is CASSRGTQETQYF. CDR3 DNA sequence: TGTGCCAGCAGCCGCGGGACTCAAGAGACCCAGTACTTC.

This rearrangement joins TRBV7-9 to TRBJ1-1; 10 nucleotides align to TRBD1. The CDR3 contains 14 residues. Losses at the gene ends were 0 bases for V and 10 bases for J; bases not matched to a gene: 5. Germline CDR1 and CDR2: SEHNR and FQNEAQ (reference sequence). The chain's CDR3 is CASSLAGTGASAFF. The CDR3 nucleotides read TGTGCCAGCAGCTTAGCGGGGACAGGGGCGTCAGCTTTCTTT.

The chain employs TRBV7-2 and TRBJ2-3; D ambiguous. The CDR3 length is 13 residues. Germline loops: CDR1 SGHTA, CDR2 FQGNSA. Deletions cut 1 base from V and 3 bases from J, with 5 bases between. The CDR3 bases are TGTGCCAGCAGCTTAGTCTCGACAGATACGCAGTATTTT. Its protein is CASSLVSTDTQYF.

The chain links TRBV14 to TRBJ1-3; 7 bases fit TRBD1. This CDR3 comprises 16 residues. With V trimmed by 2 bases and J by 7 bases, 11 bases remained unmatched. Germline assignment: CDR1 SGHDN and CDR2 FVKESK. In nucleotides, the CDR3 is TGTGCCAGCAGCCAATGGACAGGCCCAATTGGGAACACCATATATTTT. Translating gives CASSQWTGPIGNTIYF. Full variable domain (remainder filled in from reference TRBV14 and TRBJ1-3): EAGVTQFPSHSVIEKGQTVTLRCDPISGHDNLYWYRRVMGKEIKFLLHFVKESKQDESGMPNNRFLAERTGGTYSTLKVQPAELEDSGVYFCASSQWTGPIGNTIYFGEGSWLTVV.

The chain couples TRBV7-2 to TRBJ2-7, with 9 bases that match TRBD2. The CDR3 covers 18 residues. V was clipped by 1 base and J by 5 bases; unmatched bases: 15. Germline-derived CDR1 and CDR2 are SGHTA and FQGNSA. CDR3 sequence reads: CASSLVMGSRGGVHEQYF. The CDR3 region has the DNA TGTGCCAGCAGCTTAGTGATGGGTTCGCGGGGGGGCGTCCACGAGCAGTACTTC.

This chain uses TRBV6-5 with TRBJ1-1; 9 bases are shared with TRBD1. Germline values: CDR1 MNHEY, CDR2 SVGAGI. The V gene end was trimmed by 2 bases and the J gene end by 4 bases; junction bases not matched to a gene: 2. CDR3 size: 14 residues. The CDR3 sequence: CASSYDRGITEAFF. The CDR3 coding sequence is TGTGCCAGCAGTTACGACAGGGGGATCACTGAAGCTTTCTTT.

CDR3 sequence (DNA): TGTGCCAGCAGTCTGGCAGGGGGGATCACTGAAGCTTTCTTT. It encodes CASSLAGGITEAFF. The chain recombines TRBV7-9 with TRBJ1-1; TRBD1 matches at 7 bases. Per the germline V gene, CDR1 is SEHNR and CDR2 is FQNEAQ (reference sequence). The V gene end was trimmed by 6 bases and the J gene end by 4 bases; junction bases not matched to a gene: 8. This CDR3 has 14 amino acids.